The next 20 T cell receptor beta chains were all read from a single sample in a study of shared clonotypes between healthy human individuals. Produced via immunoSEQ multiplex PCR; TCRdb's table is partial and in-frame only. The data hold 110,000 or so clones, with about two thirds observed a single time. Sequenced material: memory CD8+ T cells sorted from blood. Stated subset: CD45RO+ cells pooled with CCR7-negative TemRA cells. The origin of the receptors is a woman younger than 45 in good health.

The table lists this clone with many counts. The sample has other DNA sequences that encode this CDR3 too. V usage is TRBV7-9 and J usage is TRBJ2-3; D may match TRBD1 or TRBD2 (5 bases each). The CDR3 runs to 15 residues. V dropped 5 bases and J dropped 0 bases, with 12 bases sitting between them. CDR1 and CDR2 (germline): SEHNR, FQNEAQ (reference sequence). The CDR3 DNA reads TGTGCCAGCAGCCACGGGACGGATAGCACAGATACGCAGTATTTT. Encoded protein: CASSHGTDSTDTQYF.

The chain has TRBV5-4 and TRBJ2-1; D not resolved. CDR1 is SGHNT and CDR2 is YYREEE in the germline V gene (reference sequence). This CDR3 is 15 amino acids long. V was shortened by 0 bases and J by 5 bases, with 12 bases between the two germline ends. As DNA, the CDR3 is TGTGCCAGCAGCTTGGAGGCGACGCCGAACAATGAGCAGTTCTTC. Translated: CASSLEATPNNEQFF.

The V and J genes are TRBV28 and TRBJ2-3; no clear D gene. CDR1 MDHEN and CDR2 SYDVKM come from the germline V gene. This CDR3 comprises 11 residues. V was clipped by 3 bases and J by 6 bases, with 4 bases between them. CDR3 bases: TGTGCCAGCAGTTTTAGTGATACGCAGTATTTT. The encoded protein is CASSFSDTQYF.

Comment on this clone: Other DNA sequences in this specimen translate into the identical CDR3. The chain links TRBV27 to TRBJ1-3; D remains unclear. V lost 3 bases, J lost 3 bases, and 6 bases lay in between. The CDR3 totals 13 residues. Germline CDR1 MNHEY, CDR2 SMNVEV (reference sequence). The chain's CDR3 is CASSFNSGNTIYF. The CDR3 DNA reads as TGTGCCAGCAGTTTTAACAGTGGAAACACCATATATTTT.

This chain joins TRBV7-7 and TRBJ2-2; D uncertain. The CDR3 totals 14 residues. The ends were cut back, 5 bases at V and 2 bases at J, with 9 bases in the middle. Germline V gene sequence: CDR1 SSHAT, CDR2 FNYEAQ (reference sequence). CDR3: CASSRNPNTGELFF. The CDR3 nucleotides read TGTGCCAGCAGCCGCAACCCTAACACCGGGGAGCTGTTTTTT.

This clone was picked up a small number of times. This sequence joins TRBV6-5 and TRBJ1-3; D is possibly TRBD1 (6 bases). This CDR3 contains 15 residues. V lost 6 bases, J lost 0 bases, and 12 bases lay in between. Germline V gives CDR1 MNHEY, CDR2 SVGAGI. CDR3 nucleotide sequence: TGTGCCAGCAGCCGACAGGCCTTCTCTGGAAACACCATATATTTT. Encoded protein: CASSRQAFSGNTIYF.

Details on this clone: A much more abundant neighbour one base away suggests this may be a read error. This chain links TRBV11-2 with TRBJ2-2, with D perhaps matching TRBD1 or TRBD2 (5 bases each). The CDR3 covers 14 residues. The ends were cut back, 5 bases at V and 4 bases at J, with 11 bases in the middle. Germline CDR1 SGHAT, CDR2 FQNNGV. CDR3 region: CASSQGETTGELFF. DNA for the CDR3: TGTGCCAGCAGCCAAGGGGAGACCACCGGGGAGCTGTTTTTT.

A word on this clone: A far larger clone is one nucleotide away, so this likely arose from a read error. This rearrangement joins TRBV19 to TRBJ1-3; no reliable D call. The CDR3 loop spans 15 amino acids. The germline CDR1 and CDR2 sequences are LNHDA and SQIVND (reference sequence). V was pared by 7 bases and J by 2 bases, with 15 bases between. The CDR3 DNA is TGTGCCAGTACCAGCACAGTGACCCCTGGAAACACCATATATTTT. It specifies CASTSTVTPGNTIYF. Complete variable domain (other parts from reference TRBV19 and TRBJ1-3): DGGITQSPKYLFRKEGQNVTLSCEQNLNHDAMYWYRQDPGQGLRLIYYSQIVNDFQKGDIAEGYSVSREKKESFPLTVTSAQKNPTAFYLCASTSTVTPGNTIYFGEGSWLTVV.

CDR3 amino acids: CASSTDRGQTQYF. The CDR3 DNA sequence: TGTGCCAGCAGCACGGACAGGGGTCAGACCCAGTACTTC. This chain joins TRBV28 and TRBJ2-5, with 9 bases identical to TRBD1. Looked up from germline, CDR1 is MDHEN and CDR2 is SYDVKM. The V and J ends lost 6 bases and 6 bases, in that order; junction bases with no gene match: 5. The CDR3 contains 13 residues.

The CDR3 sequence is CASSDSQGESYEQYF. CDR3 nucleotides: TGTGCCAGCAGTGACAGCCAGGGCGAATCCTACGAGCAGTACTTC. The chain joins TRBV6-4 to TRBJ2-7, with D perhaps TRBD1 (5 bases). The CDR3 is made up of 15 amino acids. Germline assignment: CDR1 MRHNA and CDR2 SNTAGT. Trimming removed 2 bases at V and 1 base at J, with 12 bases between.

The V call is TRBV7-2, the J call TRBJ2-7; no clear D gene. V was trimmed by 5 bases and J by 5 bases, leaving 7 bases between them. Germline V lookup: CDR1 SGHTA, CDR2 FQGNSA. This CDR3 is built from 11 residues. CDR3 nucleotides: TGTGCCAGCAGCCCTAGTAACGAGCAGTACTTC. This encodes CASSPSNEQYF.

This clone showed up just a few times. The DNA of the CDR3 is TGTGCCAGCAGTGACAGGGATGGCTCCTACGAGCAGTACTTC. This gives the protein CASSDRDGSYEQYF. This chain uses TRBV25-1 with TRBJ2-7, with D possibly TRBD1 on 5 matching bases. Germline CDR1 reads MGHDK; CDR2 reads SYGVNS. V was trimmed by 3 bases and J by 0 bases, leaving 9 bases between them. This CDR3 spans 14 amino acids.

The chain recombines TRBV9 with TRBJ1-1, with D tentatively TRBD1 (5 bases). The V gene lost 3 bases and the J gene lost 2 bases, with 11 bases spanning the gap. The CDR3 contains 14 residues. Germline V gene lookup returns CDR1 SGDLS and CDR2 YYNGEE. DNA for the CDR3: TGTGCCAGCAGCGCAGGACACATAAACACTGAAGCTTTCTTT. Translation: CASSAGHINTEAFF.

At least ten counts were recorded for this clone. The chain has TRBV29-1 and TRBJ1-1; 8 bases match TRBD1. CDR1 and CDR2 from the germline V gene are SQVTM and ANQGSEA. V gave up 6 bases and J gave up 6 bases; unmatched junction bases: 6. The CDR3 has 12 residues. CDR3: CSVLPGQAEAFF. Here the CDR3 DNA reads TGCAGCGTCCTACCGGGACAGGCTGAAGCTTTCTTT. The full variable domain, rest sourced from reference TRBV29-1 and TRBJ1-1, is SAVISQKPSRDICQRGTSLTIQCQVDSQVTMMFWYRQQPGQSLTLIATANQGSEATYESGFVIDKFPISRPNLTFSTLTVSNMSPEDSSIYLCSVLPGQAEAFFGQGTRLTVV.

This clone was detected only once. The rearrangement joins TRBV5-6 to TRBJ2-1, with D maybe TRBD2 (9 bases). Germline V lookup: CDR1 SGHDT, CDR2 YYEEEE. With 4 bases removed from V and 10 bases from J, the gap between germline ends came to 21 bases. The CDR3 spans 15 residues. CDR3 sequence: CASSAGGTGILEQFF. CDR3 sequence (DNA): TGTGCCAGCAGCGCGGGGGGGACAGGAATCTTGGAGCAGTTCTTC.

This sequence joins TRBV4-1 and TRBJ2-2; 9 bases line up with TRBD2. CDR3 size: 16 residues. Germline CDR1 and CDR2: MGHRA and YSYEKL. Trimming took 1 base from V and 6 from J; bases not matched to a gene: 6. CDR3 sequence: CASSQVSAGGPGELFF. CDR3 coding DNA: TGCGCCAGCAGCCAAGTTTCGGCGGGAGGGCCCGGGGAGCTGTTTTTT.

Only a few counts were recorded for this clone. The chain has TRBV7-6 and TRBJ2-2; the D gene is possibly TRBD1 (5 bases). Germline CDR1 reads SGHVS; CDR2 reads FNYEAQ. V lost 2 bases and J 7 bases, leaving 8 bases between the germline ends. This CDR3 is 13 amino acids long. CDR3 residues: CASSLLGVGELFF. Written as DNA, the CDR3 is TGTGCCAGCAGCTTACTAGGGGTCGGGGAGCTGTTTTTT.

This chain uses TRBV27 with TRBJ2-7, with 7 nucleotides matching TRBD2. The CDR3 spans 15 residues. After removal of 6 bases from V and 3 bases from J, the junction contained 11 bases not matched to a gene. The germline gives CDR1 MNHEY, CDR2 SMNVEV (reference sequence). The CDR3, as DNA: TGTGCCAGCAGACCGACCCCGGGACTACTCTACGAGCAGTACTTC. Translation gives CASRPTPGLLYEQYF.

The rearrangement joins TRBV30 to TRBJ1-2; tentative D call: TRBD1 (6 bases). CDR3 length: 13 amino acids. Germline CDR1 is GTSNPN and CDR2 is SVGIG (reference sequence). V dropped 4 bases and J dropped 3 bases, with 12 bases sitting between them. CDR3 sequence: CAWTGAPHYGYTF. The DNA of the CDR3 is TGTGCCTGGACAGGGGCCCCGCACTATGGCTACACCTTC.

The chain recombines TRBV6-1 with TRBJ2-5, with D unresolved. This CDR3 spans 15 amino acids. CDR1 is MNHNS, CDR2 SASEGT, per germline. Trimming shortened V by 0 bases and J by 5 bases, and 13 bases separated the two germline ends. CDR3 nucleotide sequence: TGTGCCAGCAGTGAAGCTGCCAACGGCTTTGAGACCCAGTACTTC. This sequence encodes CASSEAANGFETQYF.